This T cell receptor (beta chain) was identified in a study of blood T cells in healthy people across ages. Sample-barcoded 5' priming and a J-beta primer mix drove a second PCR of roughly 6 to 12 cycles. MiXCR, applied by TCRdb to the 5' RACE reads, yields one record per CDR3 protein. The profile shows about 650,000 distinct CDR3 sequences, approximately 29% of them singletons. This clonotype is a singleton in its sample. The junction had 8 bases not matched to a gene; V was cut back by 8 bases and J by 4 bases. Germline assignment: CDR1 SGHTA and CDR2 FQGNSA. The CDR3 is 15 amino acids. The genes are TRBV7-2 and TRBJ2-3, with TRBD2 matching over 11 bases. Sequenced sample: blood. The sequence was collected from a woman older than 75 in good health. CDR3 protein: CASLTVAGGPDTQYF. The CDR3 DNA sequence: TGTGCCAGCTTGACTGTAGCGGGAGGGCCAGATACGCAGTATTTT.